This T cell receptor beta chain appears in the sequencing data of a study of control samples from healthy donors and cancer patients. The protocol was immunoSEQ multiplex PCR, while the TCRdb copy is restricted to in-frame clones and leaves out a portion. The sample contains roughly 130,000 clones, approximately 91% of which appear only once. With 1 base removed from V and 0 bases from J, the gap between germline ends came to 6 bases. CDR3 length equals 14 residues. The sequence was collected from a man aged 45-65 years in good health. The sequenced sample was blood. The chain uses TRBV5-3 and TRBJ2-3; D perhaps matches TRBD2 (5 bases). TRBV5-3 is known as an ORF, though its function is uncertain. CDR3 DNA sequence: TGTGCCAGAAGCTTGCCGGGAAGCACAGATACGCAGTATTTT. It specifies CARSLPGSTDTQYF.